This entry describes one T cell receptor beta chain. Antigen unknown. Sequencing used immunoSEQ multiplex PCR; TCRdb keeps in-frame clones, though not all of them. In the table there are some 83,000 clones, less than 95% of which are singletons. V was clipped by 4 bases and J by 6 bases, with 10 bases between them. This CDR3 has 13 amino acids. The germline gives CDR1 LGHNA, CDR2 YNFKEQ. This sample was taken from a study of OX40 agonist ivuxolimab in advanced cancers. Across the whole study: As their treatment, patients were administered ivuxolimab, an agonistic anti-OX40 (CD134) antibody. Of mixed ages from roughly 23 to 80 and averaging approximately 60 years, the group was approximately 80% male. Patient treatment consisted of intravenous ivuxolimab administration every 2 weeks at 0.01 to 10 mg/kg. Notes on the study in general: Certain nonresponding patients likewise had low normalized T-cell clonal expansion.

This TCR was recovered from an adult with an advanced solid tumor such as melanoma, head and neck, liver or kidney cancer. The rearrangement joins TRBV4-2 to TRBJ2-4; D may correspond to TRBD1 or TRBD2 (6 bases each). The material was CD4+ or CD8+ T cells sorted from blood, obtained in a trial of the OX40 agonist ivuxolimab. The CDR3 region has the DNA TGTGCCAGCAGCCGGGGGCGGGGAAACATTCAGTACTTC. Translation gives CASSRGRGNIQYF.